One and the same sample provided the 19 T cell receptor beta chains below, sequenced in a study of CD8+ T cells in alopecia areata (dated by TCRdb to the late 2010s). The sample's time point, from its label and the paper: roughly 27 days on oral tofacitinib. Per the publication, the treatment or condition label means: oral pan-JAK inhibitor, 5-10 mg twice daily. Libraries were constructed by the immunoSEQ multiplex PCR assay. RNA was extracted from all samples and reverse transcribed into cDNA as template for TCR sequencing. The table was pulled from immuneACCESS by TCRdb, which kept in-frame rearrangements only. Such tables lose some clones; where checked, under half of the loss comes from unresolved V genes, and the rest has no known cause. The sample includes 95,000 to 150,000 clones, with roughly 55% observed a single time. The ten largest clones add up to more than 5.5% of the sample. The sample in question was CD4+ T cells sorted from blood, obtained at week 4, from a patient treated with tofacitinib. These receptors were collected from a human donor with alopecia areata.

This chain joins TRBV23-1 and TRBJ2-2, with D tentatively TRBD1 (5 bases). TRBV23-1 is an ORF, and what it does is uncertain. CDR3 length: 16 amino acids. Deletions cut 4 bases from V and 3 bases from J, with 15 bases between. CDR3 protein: CASSLRRGLYTGELFF. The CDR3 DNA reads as TGCGCCAGCAGTCTTCGTAGGGGATTGTACACCGGGGAGCTGTTTTTT.

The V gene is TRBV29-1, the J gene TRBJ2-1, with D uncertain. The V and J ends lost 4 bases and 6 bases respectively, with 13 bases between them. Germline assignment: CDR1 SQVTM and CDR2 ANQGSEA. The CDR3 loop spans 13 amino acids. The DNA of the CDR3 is TGCAGCGTTGCTAAGGAAACGGGCAATGAGCAGTTCTTC. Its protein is CSVAKETGNEQFF.

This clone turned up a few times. CDR3 sequence (DNA): TGTGCCAGCAGTCGTGGGGGGCTGCAGTTTAATTCACCCCTCCACTTT. Translating it yields CASSRGGLQFNSPLHF. The chain joins TRBV7-9 to TRBJ1-6, with a tentative D call TRBD1 (6 bases). CDR3 length: 16 amino acids. Germline lookup yields CDR1 SEHNR and CDR2 FQNEAQ (reference sequence). V was trimmed by 6 bases and J by 6 bases, leaving 18 bases between them.

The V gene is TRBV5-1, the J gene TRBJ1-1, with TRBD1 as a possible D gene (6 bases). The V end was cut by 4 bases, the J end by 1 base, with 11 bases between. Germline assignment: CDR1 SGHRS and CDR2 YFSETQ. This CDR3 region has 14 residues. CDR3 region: CASSTPDRNTEAFF. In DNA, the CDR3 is TGCGCCAGCAGCACTCCGGACAGGAACACTGAAGCTTTCTTT. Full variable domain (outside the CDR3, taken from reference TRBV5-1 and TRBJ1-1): KAGVTQTPRYLIKTRGQQVTLSCSPISGHRSVSWYQQTPGQGLQFLFEYFSETQRNKGNFPGRFSGRQFSNSRSEMNVSTLELGDSALYLCASSTPDRNTEAFFGQGTRLTVV.

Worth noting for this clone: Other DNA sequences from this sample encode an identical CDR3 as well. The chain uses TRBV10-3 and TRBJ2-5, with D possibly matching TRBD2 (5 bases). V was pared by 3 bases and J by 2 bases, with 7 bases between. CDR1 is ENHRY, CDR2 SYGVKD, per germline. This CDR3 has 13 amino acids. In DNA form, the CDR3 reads TGTGCCATCAGTGACGGGGTACAAGAGACCCAGTACTTC. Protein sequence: CAISDGVQETQYF.

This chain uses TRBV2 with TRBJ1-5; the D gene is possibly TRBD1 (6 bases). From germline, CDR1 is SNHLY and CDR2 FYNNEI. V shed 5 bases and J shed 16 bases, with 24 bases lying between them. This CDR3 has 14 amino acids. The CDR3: CASSLDGAQGFSHF. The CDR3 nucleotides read TGTGCCAGCAGTTTAGACGGAGCCCAGGGGTTTTCACATTTT.

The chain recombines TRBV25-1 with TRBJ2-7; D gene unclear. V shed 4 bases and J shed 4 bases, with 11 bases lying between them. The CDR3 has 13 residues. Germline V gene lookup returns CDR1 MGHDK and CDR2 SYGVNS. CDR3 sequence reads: CASSASGRYEQYF. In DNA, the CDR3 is TGTGCCAGCAGTGCTTCGGGTCGGTACGAGCAGTACTTC.

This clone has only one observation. In nucleotides, the CDR3 is TGTGCCACAAGCACGGGGGATGCGGATGAGCAGTTCTTC. Translating it yields CATSTGDADEQFF. The chain uses TRBV19 and TRBJ2-1; TRBD2 is a possible D gene (6 bases). The CDR3 length is 13 residues. V was pared by 10 bases and J by 8 bases, with 18 bases between. From germline, CDR1 is LNHDA and CDR2 SQIVND (reference sequence).

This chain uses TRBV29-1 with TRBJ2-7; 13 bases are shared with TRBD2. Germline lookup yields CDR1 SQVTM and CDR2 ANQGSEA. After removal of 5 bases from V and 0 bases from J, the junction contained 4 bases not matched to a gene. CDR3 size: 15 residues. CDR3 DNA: TGCAGCGTTCGCAGGACTAGCGGGAGCTCCTACGAGCAGTACTTC. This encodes CSVRRTSGSSYEQYF.

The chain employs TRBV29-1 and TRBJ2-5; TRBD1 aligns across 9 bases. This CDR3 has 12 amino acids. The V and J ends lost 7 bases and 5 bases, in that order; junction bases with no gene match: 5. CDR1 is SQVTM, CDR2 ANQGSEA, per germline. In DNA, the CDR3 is TGCAGCGAACAGGGGGCTGGGGAGACCCAGTACTTC. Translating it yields CSEQGAGETQYF.

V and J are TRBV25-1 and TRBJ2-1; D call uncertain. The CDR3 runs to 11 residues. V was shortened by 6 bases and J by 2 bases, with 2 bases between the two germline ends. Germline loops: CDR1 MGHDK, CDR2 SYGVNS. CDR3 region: CASRAYNEQFF. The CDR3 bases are TGTGCCAGCAGAGCCTACAATGAGCAGTTCTTC.

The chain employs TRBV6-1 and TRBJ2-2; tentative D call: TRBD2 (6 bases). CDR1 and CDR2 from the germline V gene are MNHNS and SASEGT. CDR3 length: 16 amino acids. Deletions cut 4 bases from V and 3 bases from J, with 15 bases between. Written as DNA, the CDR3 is TGTGCCAGCAGTGCCGGGACTGGGACCTACACCGGGGAGCTGTTTTTT. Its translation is CASSAGTGTYTGELFF.

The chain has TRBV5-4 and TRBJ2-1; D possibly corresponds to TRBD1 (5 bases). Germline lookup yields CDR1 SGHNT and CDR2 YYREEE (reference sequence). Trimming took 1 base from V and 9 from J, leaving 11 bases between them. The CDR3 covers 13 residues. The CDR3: CASSLTGNSEQFF. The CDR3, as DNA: TGTGCCAGCAGCTTGACAGGAAATAGTGAGCAGTTCTTC.

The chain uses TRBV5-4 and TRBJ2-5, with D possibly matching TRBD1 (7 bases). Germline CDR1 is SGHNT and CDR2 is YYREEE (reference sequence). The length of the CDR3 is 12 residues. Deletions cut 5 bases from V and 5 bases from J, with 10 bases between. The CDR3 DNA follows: TGTGCCAGCAGTCAGGGGGGTGAGACCCAGTACTTC. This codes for CASSQGGETQYF.

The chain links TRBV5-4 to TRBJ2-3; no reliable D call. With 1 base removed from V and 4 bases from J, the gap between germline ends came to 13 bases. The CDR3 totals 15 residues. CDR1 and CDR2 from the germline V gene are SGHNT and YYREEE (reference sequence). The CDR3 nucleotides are TGTGCCAGCAGCTTGCTAAGGGTTTCGTCAGATACGCAGTATTTT. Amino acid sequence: CASSLLRVSSDTQYF.

The CDR3 coding sequence is TGCGCCAGCAGCATCGGACTAGTCAAGACCCAGTACTTC. Its translation: CASSIGLVKTQYF. The rearrangement uses TRBV4-1 and TRBJ2-5, with 7 nucleotides matching TRBD2. The CDR3 totals 13 residues. With V trimmed by 5 bases and J by 6 bases, 6 bases remained unmatched. Per germline, CDR1 MGHRA and CDR2 YSYEKL.

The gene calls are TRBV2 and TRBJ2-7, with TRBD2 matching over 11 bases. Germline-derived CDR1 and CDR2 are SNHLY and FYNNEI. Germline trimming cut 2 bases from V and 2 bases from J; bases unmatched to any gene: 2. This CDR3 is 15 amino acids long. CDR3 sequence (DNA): TGTGCCAGCAGTGAACTACTAGCGGGGGCCTACGAGCAGTACTTC. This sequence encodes CASSELLAGAYEQYF.

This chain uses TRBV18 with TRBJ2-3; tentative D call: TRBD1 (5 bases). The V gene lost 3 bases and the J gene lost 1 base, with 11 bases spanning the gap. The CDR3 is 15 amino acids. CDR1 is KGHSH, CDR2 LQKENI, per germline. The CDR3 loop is CASSPSVQGTDTQYF. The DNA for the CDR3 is TGTGCCAGCTCACCCTCGGTACAGGGCACAGATACGCAGTATTTT.

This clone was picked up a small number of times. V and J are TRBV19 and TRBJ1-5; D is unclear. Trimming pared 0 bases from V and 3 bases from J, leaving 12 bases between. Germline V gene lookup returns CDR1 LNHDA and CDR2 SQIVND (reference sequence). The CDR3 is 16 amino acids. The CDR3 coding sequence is TGTGCCAGTAGTATAGATCTCATAACAACCAATCAGCCCCAGCATTTT. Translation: CASSIDLITTNQPQHF.